One T cell receptor (beta chain) is described in this entry. This clone was recorded a few times. It lacks a known antigen. Base qualities are not at hand, and no much larger clone is one base apart. Based on the germline V gene, the CDR1 and CDR2 sequences are SQVTM and ANQGSEA. Trimmed from V: 7 bases; trimmed from J: 3 bases; junction bases lacking a gene match: 9. The CDR3, cysteine through phenylalanine, is 13 amino acids long. Just CDR3 DNA is preserved here, 39 bases in frame from base 1. The CDR3 regions of human TCRbeta chains were analyzed by immunosequencing. As for how the authors treated the data: Repertoire TCRs were matched against a reference library of SARS-CoV-2-specific TCRs generated with the MIRA antigen-specificity platform. Breadth was defined as the fraction of unique TCRs that were SARS-CoV-2-associated. Depth was defined as the fraction of total T cells that were SARS-CoV-2-associated. Using the MIRA data, each spike-specific TCR was mapped to the spike region that the TCR reacts to and placed in a CD4 or CD8 class. Log10-transformed breadth and depth values were compared by one-way ANOVA with Sidak's multiple comparisons tests. TCRdb stores this immuneACCESS table with in-frame sequences only. Part of the clones is absent; in the studies checked, under half of the shortfall reflects unresolved V genes, and no reason is known for the rest. V and J calls plus clone size are reproduced from that table; the DNA served to infer D and trimming. The sample yields around 100,000 clones; roughly 90% were counted once. Of the sample, less than 20% falls within the top ten clones.

The sample's time point label, in plain terms: baseline before first vaccination. Samples from vaccinated people were obtained from the UK trials COV001 and COV002, which included a single-blind randomized controlled phase 2/3 trial of AZD1222 (ChAdOx1 nCoV-19) in healthy adults. Trial participant PBMC samples were collected at day 0 and day 28 after the second dose for TCRbeta chain sequencing. These data are taken from a study of T cell responses to AZD1222 COVID-19 vaccine (dated by TCRdb to the early 2020s). Describing the broader study: AZD1222 recipients given second doses at about 4 weeks or at about 12 weeks were pooled, since spike-specific TCR depth and breadth were not found to differ between the two schedules. Enrollment into the trials was organized by age into subgroups of 18-55, 56-69 and 70-plus years, and those subgroups contained approximately 150, 30 and 60 TCR-sequenced participants, respectively. A total of 230 to 250 trial participants underwent TCR sequencing, of whom roughly 210 received two doses of AZD1222 and roughly 25 received two doses of the MenACWY control vaccine. Beyond this particular receptor, the publication reports: Conclusions about previously exposed vaccinees were limited because only five to seven AZD1222 recipients were SARS-CoV-2 seropositive at baseline. A significant rise in spike-specific TCR breadth and depth was observed after two AZD1222 doses relative to day 0 and relative to MenACWY recipients. Participants were mostly white British and included more females than males, and it was suggested by the authors that clonal diversity may have been underestimated. CD4 TCRs associated with the vaccine covered the entire spike protein, and the dominant responses were in regions 160-218 and 743-854. Reportedly, close to half of the unique spike-specific TCRs recognized epitopes lying outside the regions that are mutated in the B.1.351 and B.1.1.7 variants. No day 14 peak-response samples were available, so repertoires were characterized only after the peak T cell response. In the small 56-69-year group, the increase in depth fell short of significance, most likely because of low power.

This clonotype originated in an adult in good health. The sequencing here drew on peripheral blood, taken on day 0 of AZD1222 vaccination. The sequence is built from TRBV29-1 and TRBJ2-7, with 7 junctional bases fitting TRBD1. The CDR3 in this case is CSAGTAILYEQYF. The DNA reads as follows: TGCAGCGCTGGGACAGCAATCCTCTACGAGCAGTACTTC.